The T cell receptor beta chain described here comes from a study of T cells in Graves' hyperthyroidism and ophthalmopathy. General study points: Most thyroid clonotypes expanded above 0.001 appeared in blood too.

Amplification of TCR beta CDR3 regions was performed using RNA transcripts as template. Carried out on the TCR CDR3, a first-round RT-PCR used the HTBI primer set. TCRdb fed the multiplex PCR reads into MiXCR, producing one record per CDR3 protein. Of some 400,000 distinct CDR3 sequences listed, approximately 14% are singletons. The sample holds a few counts of this clonotype. Its antigen remains unknown. PBMCs were collected from a roughly 9.7 ml volume of fresh peripheral blood. The sequence came from a woman between 55 and 75 years old with Graves' hyperthyroidism. Sequenced: blood.

The CDR3 is CASSFRGTSGSSEQFF. The DNA for the CDR3 is TGTGCCAGCAGCTTTAGGGGGACTAGCGGGTCTAGTGAGCAGTTCTTC. The chain employs TRBV11-3 and TRBJ2-1; TRBD2 matches 12 bases. Germline lookup yields CDR1 SGHNT and CDR2 YENEEA. The ends lost 3 bases at V and 9 bases at J; junction bases unmatched: 9. The CDR3 spans 16 residues.